This T cell receptor beta chain was sequenced during a study of sequential checkpoint blockade in melanoma. Study as a whole: Maintenance nivolumab came after either treatment sequence.

Profiling relied on immunoSEQ multiplex PCR, and the TCRdb table lists in-frame clones only, not all of them. This table has roughly 23,000 clones, around 70% appearing once. The treatment: randomized to nivolumab then ipilimumab (arm A) or the reverse (arm B). The sequence was obtained from a human donor with melanoma. The sample here was CD8+ T cells sorted from blood (inferred from file names), taken from a patient given nivolumab and ipilimumab in sequence.

CDR3 nucleotide sequence: TGTGCCAGCAGCGTAGGGGACAGCCACGTCTACGAGCAGTACTTC. Translation: CASSVGDSHVYEQYF. The chain has TRBV9 and TRBJ2-7; TRBD1 aligns across 7 bases. Germline assignment: CDR1 SGDLS and CDR2 YYNGEE. The CDR3 is 15 amino acids. V lost 0 bases to trimming and J lost 3 bases; unmatched junction nucleotides: 6.